A single sample is the source of the 13 T cell receptor beta chains below, sequenced in a study of T cell changes during pregnancy in multiple sclerosis. Profiled with immunoSEQ multiplex PCR; TCRdb holds only in-frame clones, not every one. Of 70,000 to 95,000 clones in the sample, about nine tenths were seen once. Material: peripheral blood, obtained before pregnancy. These receptors were collected from a female donor with multiple sclerosis, enrolled in a pregnancy study.

CDR3 bases: TGTGCCAGCAGCTTAGATACCGGTTCAACCCAGCATTTT. This sequence encodes CASSLDTGSTQHF. The chain couples TRBV11-2 to TRBJ1-5; unclear D gene. V was shortened by 0 bases and J by 11 bases, with 11 bases between the two germline ends. CDR1 and CDR2 from the germline V gene are SGHAT and FQNNGV. CDR3 length: 13 amino acids.

V is TRBV5-6 and J is TRBJ1-2; TRBD1 agrees at 7 bases. The CDR3 has 14 amino acids. Germline trimming cut 2 bases from V and 3 bases from J; bases unmatched to any gene: 4. CDR1 and CDR2 (germline): SGHDT, YYEEEE. CDR3 nucleotide sequence: TGTGCCAGCAGCTTAGGGGGCGTGGACTATGGCTACACCTTC. It translates to CASSLGGVDYGYTF.

The rearrangement uses TRBV11-2 and TRBJ2-2; 7 nucleotides align to TRBD1. The germline CDR1 and CDR2 sequences are SGHAT and FQNNGV. The V gene end was trimmed by 5 bases and the J gene end by 3 bases; junction bases not matched to a gene: 6. The CDR3 consists of 15 residues. The CDR3 DNA reads TGTGCCAGCAGCCCGGACAGGTGGGACACCGGGGAGCTGTTTTTT. It codes for CASSPDRWDTGELFF.

The chain links TRBV11-2 to TRBJ1-5; 7 positions match TRBD1. The ends lost 4 bases at V and 3 bases at J; junction bases unmatched: 6. Germline lookup yields CDR1 SGHAT and CDR2 FQNNGV. The CDR3 consists of 15 residues. CDR3 DNA sequence: TGTGCCAGCAGCTCCAGACAGGGCGACAATCAGCCCCAGCATTTT. Its protein is CASSSRQGDNQPQHF.

The chain carries TRBV5-6 and TRBJ2-2; 8 bases match TRBD1. This CDR3 comprises 15 residues. Trimming removed 4 bases from V and 7 bases from J; junction bases left unmatched: 9. Germline V CDR1 and CDR2: SGHDT, YYEEEE. CDR3 DNA sequence: TGTGCCAGCAGCCTACCGGGACAGGATATCGGGGAGCTGTTTTTT. This codes for CASSLPGQDIGELFF.

The J gene is TRBJ2-7, the V gene TRBV7-2; 8 bases map to TRBD2. The CDR3 covers 15 residues. Per the germline V gene, CDR1 is SGHTA and CDR2 is FQGNSA. V lost 5 bases to trimming and J lost 6 bases; unmatched junction nucleotides: 12. CDR3 sequence: CASSPRPGLVGEQYF. The CDR3 DNA sequence: TGTGCCAGCAGCCCTAGACCGGGACTAGTAGGCGAGCAGTACTTC.

This rearrangement joins TRBV7-3 to TRBJ1-6; tentatively, D is TRBD1 (5 bases). Looked up from germline, CDR1 is SGHTA and CDR2 is FQGTGA. The CDR3 consists of 13 residues. V was pared by 5 bases and J by 7 bases, with 9 bases between. In DNA, the CDR3 is TGTGCCAGCAGCCCGGGGGTCAATTCACCCCTCCACTTT. It yields the protein CASSPGVNSPLHF.

This chain joins TRBV5-6 and TRBJ1-6; no reliable D call. V was clipped by 0 bases and J by 7 bases, with 11 bases between them. This CDR3 has 15 residues. Germline V gives CDR1 SGHDT, CDR2 YYEEEE. CDR3 protein: CASSLGLARNSPLHF. The CDR3 DNA sequence: TGTGCCAGCAGCTTGGGGCTAGCCCGGAATTCACCCCTCCACTTT.

The CDR3 DNA reads TGTGCCAGCAGCCCACAGGGGTACTACTACGAGCAGTACTTC. It yields the protein CASSPQGYYYEQYF. The chain has TRBV27 and TRBJ2-7, with 7 nucleotides matching TRBD1. CDR3 length equals 14 residues. Trimming took 6 bases from V and 3 from J; bases not matched to a gene: 8. From germline, CDR1 is MNHEY and CDR2 SMNVEV (reference sequence).

The V gene is TRBV5-1, the J gene TRBJ2-2; D possibly corresponds to TRBD2 (6 bases). The germline V gene has CDR1 SGHRS and CDR2 YFSETQ. This CDR3 has 17 amino acids. V lost 1 base and J lost 7, with 20 bases in between. The CDR3 region is CASSLQDGGRDGGELFF. The CDR3 nucleotides read TGCGCCAGCAGCTTGCAGGACGGGGGACGAGATGGCGGGGAGCTGTTTTTT.

This chain connects TRBV27 to TRBJ2-7; 8 bases map to TRBD1. The CDR3 has 11 residues. V shed 10 bases, J shed 7 bases, and the junction held 6 bases outside the gene matches. Looked up from germline, CDR1 is MNHEY and CDR2 is SMNVEV (reference sequence). The CDR3 loop reads CAIWTGLEQYF. The DNA for the CDR3 is TGTGCCATCTGGACAGGGTTAGAGCAGTACTTC.

This clone was counted once. The chain employs TRBV28 and TRBJ2-7, with 7 bases matching TRBD2. The germline CDR1 and CDR2 sequences are MDHEN and SYDVKM. Trimming cost V 8 bases and J 6 bases; bases outside gene matches: 10. This CDR3 is built from 13 residues. CDR3 region: CASRNSGVGEQYF. CDR3 sequence (DNA): TGTGCCAGCCGCAACAGCGGGGTAGGCGAGCAGTACTTC.

The chain couples TRBV19 to TRBJ2-1; 9 bases line up with TRBD1. The CDR3 runs 13 residues. Losses at the gene ends were 7 bases for V and 6 bases for J; bases not matched to a gene: 4. Germline V gene data show CDR1 as LNHDA and CDR2 as SQIVND (reference sequence). CDR3 in amino acids: CASKRTGVNEQFF. CDR3 DNA: TGTGCCAGTAAGAGGACAGGGGTCAATGAGCAGTTCTTC.